This TCR beta chain was identified during a study of beta chain features in type 1 diabetes. General observations from the study: HLA influence on TCRB rearrangement stayed unresolved here. Significant though moderate, a shortening of TCRB CDR3s appeared in all four CD4+ subsets of Type 1 diabetes patients.

The CDR3 is made up of 13 amino acids. In germline, CDR1 is SNHLY, CDR2 FYNNEI. The V end lost 6 bases, the J end lost 3 bases, and 9 bases lay between the germline ends. Isolated RNA was reverse transcribed in full, so expressed TCRB transcripts were sequenced. Sequencing was performed with immunoSEQ multiplex PCR; in TCRdb, only in-frame clones are kept and a portion is missing. The sample carries a few hundred thousand clones, around a tenth recorded once. Note on this clone: Its antigen remains unidentified.

Donors contributed one heparinised blood draw apiece, averaging approximately 100 mL. Via the markers CD45RO/CCR7/CD25/CD127/CD95/CD27, stem cell-like memory, regulatory, central memory and naive CD4+ cells were sorted. All sorted populations exceeded 95% purity. This sequence joins TRBV2 and TRBJ1-5; D gene ambiguous. What was sequenced was central memory CD4+ T cells from blood. This TCR derives from a young man with type 1 diabetes. CDR3 loop: CASRSSINQPQHF. CDR3 coding DNA: TGTGCCAGCAGAAGCAGTATCAATCAGCCCCAGCATTTT.